Below, 23 T cell receptor beta chains from the same sample are listed, as sequenced in a study of molecular identifiers for immune sequencing clone quantification. TCRdb re-derived calls from the PCR reads in MiXCR, one entry per CDR3 protein. The table shows about half a million distinct CDR3 sequences, with over 20% occurring only once. The sequenced sample consisted of naive CD8+ T cells from blood, with Jurkat cell RNA spiked in. Subset specified: FACS-sorted CD8+CD4-CCR7+CD45RA+ naive T cells. Source of these receptors: a human donor in good health. Some libraries in this study had Jurkat cell RNA spiked in.

This clonotype was found many times. The V and J genes are TRBV29-1 and TRBJ1-3; weak D call: TRBD1 (5 bases). The V end lost 4 bases, the J end lost 2 bases, and 9 bases lay between the germline ends. CDR1 SQVTM and CDR2 ANQGSEA come from the germline V gene. The CDR3 is made up of 13 amino acids. CDR3 coding DNA: TGCAGCGTTGCTGAGGGGACTGGAAACACCATATATTTT. This sequence encodes CSVAEGTGNTIYF.

This chain uses TRBV7-9 with TRBJ2-7; 7 nucleotides align to TRBD1. Trimming cost V 5 bases and J 1 base; bases outside gene matches: 14. The CDR3 totals 17 residues. Looked up from germline, CDR1 is SEHNR and CDR2 is FQNEAQ (reference sequence). The CDR3 DNA sequence: TGTGCCAGCAGCCAACCGACCGGGACAGCAAAGTCCTACGAGCAGTACTTC. Encoded protein: CASSQPTGTAKSYEQYF.

This clonotype was seen only a few times. This chain connects TRBV9 to TRBJ1-3; D is perhaps TRBD1 (6 bases). V dropped 3 bases and J dropped 8 bases, with 18 bases sitting between them. The CDR3 totals 15 residues. Germline CDR1 and CDR2: SGDLS and YYNGEE. CDR3 in amino acids: CASSEETGPADTIYF. CDR3 nucleotides: TGTGCCAGCAGCGAGGAGACAGGACCGGCAGACACCATATATTTT.

The J gene is TRBJ2-5, the V gene TRBV28, with 11 positions matching TRBD1. The CDR3 contains 18 residues. J was trimmed by 5 bases and V by 2 bases; bases with no gene match: 13. Germline CDR1 reads MDHEN; CDR2 reads SYDVKM. The CDR3 DNA is TGTGCCAGCAGTTTAGGCCGGTTCGGACAGGGGGCCGGGGAGACCCAGTACTTC. Residues: CASSLGRFGQGAGETQYF.

This clonotype was recorded at least ten times. The gene calls are TRBV28 and TRBJ1-4, with 10 bases that match TRBD1. The trim removed 5 bases at V and 6 bases at J, leaving 3 bases unmatched. Germline V gives CDR1 MDHEN, CDR2 SYDVKM. The CDR3 contains 14 residues. CDR3 region: CASSQGQGYEKLFF. As DNA, the CDR3 is TGTGCCAGCAGTCAGGGACAGGGGTATGAAAAACTGTTTTTT.

This clonotype turned up a few times. The rearrangement uses TRBV12-3 or TRBV12-4 and TRBJ2-1, with 10 bases lining up with TRBD1. CDR3 length equals 14 residues. V gave up 8 bases and J gave up 7 bases; unmatched junction bases: 8. The CDR3 DNA sequence: TGTGCCAGCGGACAGGGGGTTTTTATGAATGAGCAGTTCTTC. As protein: CASGQGVFMNEQFF.

This chain joins TRBV2 and TRBJ2-7; D not certain. The germline V gene has CDR1 SNHLY and CDR2 FYNNEI. Trimming pared 0 bases from V and 3 bases from J, leaving 12 bases between. The CDR3 is 15 amino acids. CDR3 bases: TGTGCCAGCAGTGAAGCCGGCAGCTCCGTCTACGAGCAGTACTTC. Protein sequence: CASSEAGSSVYEQYF.

The gene calls are TRBV6-2 or TRBV6-3 and TRBJ2-1, with 11 bases matching TRBD1. The length of the CDR3 is 15 residues. J lost 8 bases, V lost 1 base, and 4 bases had no gene match. The germline V gene has CDR1 MNHEY and CDR2 SVGEGT. The CDR3: CASSYLDRGPDEQFF. As DNA, the CDR3 is TGTGCCAGCAGTTACTTGGACAGGGGGCCCGATGAGCAGTTCTTC.

This clonotype was counted ten times or more. V usage is TRBV7-9 and J usage is TRBJ1-5, with D unclear. V lost 3 bases and J lost 5, with 14 bases in between. This CDR3 is built from 15 residues. Germline values: CDR1 SEHNR, CDR2 FQNEAQ (reference sequence). The CDR3 spells CASSFSDGGHQPQHF. In DNA form, the CDR3 reads TGTGCCAGCAGCTTCTCAGATGGTGGCCATCAGCCCCAGCATTTT.

The chain is built from TRBV2 and TRBJ2-7; 7 bases fit TRBD2. J was trimmed by 3 bases and V by 4 bases; bases with no gene match: 12. CDR3 length: 16 residues. Germline lookup yields CDR1 SNHLY and CDR2 FYNNEI. DNA for the CDR3: TGTGCCAGCAGTGGCGGACTCCAGGGAGGGGTCTACGAGCAGTACTTC. Protein sequence: CASSGGLQGGVYEQYF.

The table lists this clonotype with many counts. The chain employs TRBV9 and TRBJ1-1; no firm D call. CDR3 size: 17 residues. Deletions cut 2 bases from V and 6 bases from J, with 23 bases between. The V gene's germline CDR1 is SGDLS and CDR2 YYNGEE. CDR3 bases: TGTGCCAGCAGCGTGCGAGGGATTTCGCCCCTGGATCCTGAAGCTTTCTTT. As protein: CASSVRGISPLDPEAFF.

This clonotype was observed many times. The chain links TRBV7-4 to TRBJ2-2; the D gene is possibly TRBD1 (5 bases). V was pared by 4 bases and J by 6 bases, with 12 bases between. CDR1 is SGHVT, CDR2 SQSDAQ, per germline. The CDR3 has 14 residues. In DNA form, the CDR3 reads TGTGCCAGCAGCTCAGCCCAAGGGGCCGGGGAGCTGTTTTTT. This translates into CASSSAQGAGELFF.

This clonotype showed up many times. The chain links TRBV4-3 to TRBJ2-6; D unclear. The CDR3 runs to 16 residues. The germline CDR1 and CDR2 sequences are LGHNA and YSLEER. Trimming took 0 bases from V and 0 from J, leaving 6 bases between them. The chain's CDR3 is CASSQDLGSGANVLTF. As DNA, the CDR3 is TGCGCCAGCAGCCAAGATCTGGGCTCTGGGGCCAACGTCCTGACTTTC.

This clonotype was detected a few times. The chain joins TRBV30 to TRBJ2-3, with 11 bases fitting TRBD2. V shed 0 bases, J shed 7 bases, and the junction held 6 bases outside the gene matches. Germline V gives CDR1 GTSNPN, CDR2 SVGIG (reference sequence). CDR3 length: 15 residues. For the CDR3, the DNA is TGTGCCTGGAGTGTAGGTCTAGCGGGAGGTAATACGCAGTATTTT. Residues: CAWSVGLAGGNTQYF. The full variable domain, with the rest looked up from reference TRBV30 and TRBJ2-3, is SQTIHQWPATLVQPVGSPLSLECTVEGTSNPNLYWYRQAAGRGLQLLFYSVGIGQISSEVPQNLSASRPQDRQFILSSKKLLLSDSGFYLCAWSVGLAGGNTQYFGPGTRLTVL.

The J gene is TRBJ1-2, the V gene TRBV5-1, with a tentative D call TRBD1 (6 bases). Germline assignment: CDR1 SGHRS and CDR2 YFSETQ. Trimming left V 1 base short and J 4 bases short, with 14 bases between. The CDR3 is 15 residues long. The CDR3 reads CASSLIMTGFYGYTF. CDR3 coding DNA: TGCGCCAGCAGCTTGATCATGACAGGATTCTATGGCTACACCTTC.

This clonotype was observed a single time. Possible read error: a much larger clone is one base away. The V gene is TRBV12-5, the J gene TRBJ2-7; D might be TRBD2 (6 bases). Germline V gene data show CDR1 as LGHNT and CDR2 as FRNRAP. CDR3 length: 12 amino acids. CDR3 protein: CAGGFAGREQYF. The CDR3 coding sequence is TGTGCTGGTGGTTTTGCAGGGAGGGAGCAGTACTTC.

This clonotype was seen a few times. The chain employs TRBV7-9 and TRBJ2-7; the D gene could be TRBD1 or TRBD2 (5 bases each). Germline-derived CDR1 and CDR2 are SEHNR and FQNEAQ (reference sequence). The CDR3 runs 16 residues. V was shortened by 0 bases and J by 7 bases, with 19 bases between the two germline ends. In DNA form, the CDR3 reads TGTGCCAGCAGCTTAGCCCCGGGTAGCGCCAAGGGGGAGCAGTACTTC. Amino acids: CASSLAPGSAKGEQYF.

This clonotype was counted ten times or more. The rearrangement links TRBV20-1 to TRBJ2-7; 9 bases fit TRBD1. The CDR3 totals 17 residues. Germline CDR1 DFQATT, CDR2 SNEGSKA (reference sequence). V gave up 1 base and J gave up 3 bases; unmatched junction bases: 13. Here the CDR3 DNA reads TGCAGTGCTAGAGCCCGTGGCGGGACAGGGTCTTACTACGAGCAGTACTTC. Protein product: CSARARGGTGSYYEQYF.

The rearrangement joins TRBV19 to TRBJ2-1; 9 bases fit TRBD2. The CDR3 contains 16 residues. V shed 3 bases and J 5 bases; nucleotides not matched to a gene: 8. Germline V CDR1 and CDR2: LNHDA, SQIVND (reference sequence). The CDR3, as DNA: TGTGCCAGTAGTATGGTCGCGGGAGGGCCCCACAATGAGCAGTTCTTC. This sequence encodes CASSMVAGGPHNEQFF.

This clonotype was seen a single time. A much larger clonotype is one base distant, so this may be a read error. This chain links TRBV7-9 with TRBJ2-4, with a weak D call TRBD2 (6 bases). The CDR3 covers 15 residues. Germline values: CDR1 SEHNR, CDR2 FQNEAQ (reference sequence). The CDR3 coding sequence is TGTGCCAGCAGCCTCGCGGGGTGGAGGGATGACATTCGGTACTTC. Translated: CASSLAGWRDDIRYF.

This clonotype appeared many times. The J gene is TRBJ2-5, the V gene TRBV10-3; TRBD2 aligns across 8 bases. Per the germline V gene, CDR1 is ENHRY and CDR2 is SYGVKD. This CDR3 is built from 15 residues. V gave up 6 bases and J gave up 0 bases; unmatched junction bases: 6. The CDR3 nucleotides are TGTGCCATCAGCGAGACTAGCGCGTACCAAGAGACCCAGTACTTC. The encoded protein is CAISETSAYQETQYF.

This clonotype was picked up a small number of times. The chain couples TRBV5-1 to TRBJ2-5, with 11 bases identical to TRBD2. V lost 0 bases, J lost 2 bases, and 3 bases stayed unmatched. The CDR3 has 16 amino acids. CDR1 and CDR2 (germline): SGHRS, YFSETQ. CDR3 loop: CASSLVPSGGQETQYF. In DNA form, the CDR3 reads TGCGCCAGCAGCTTGGTACCTAGCGGGGGGCAAGAGACCCAGTACTTC. Full variable domain (remainder filled in from reference TRBV5-1 and TRBJ2-5): KAGVTQTPRYLIKTRGQQVTLSCSPISGHRSVSWYQQTPGQGLQFLFEYFSETQRNKGNFPGRFSGRQFSNSRSEMNVSTLELGDSALYLCASSLVPSGGQETQYFGPGTRLLVL.

This chain joins TRBV7-9 and TRBJ2-6; possible D gene TRBD2, 6 bases. Per germline, CDR1 SEHNR and CDR2 FQNEAQ (reference sequence). This CDR3 has 16 amino acids. V lost 4 bases and J 3 bases, leaving 13 bases between the germline ends. CDR3 nucleotide sequence: TGTGCCAGCAGCTATCGGGAGTTCGATGGGGCCAACGTCCTGACTTTC. The encoded protein is CASSYREFDGANVLTF.